This T cell receptor (beta chain) was found in a study of siplizumab effects on memory and regulatory T cells. The CDR3 is 14 amino acids. Germline V gene data show CDR1 as ENHRY and CDR2 as SYGVKD. Clones were sequenced by immunoSEQ multiplex PCR, and TCRdb holds only the in-frame ones, with some missing. This table has 12,000 or so clones, about two fifths appearing once. Researchers cocultured the mixed lymphocyte reaction cells at 37°C for approximately six days. Remarks on this clone: What it binds is unknown.

The sample comprised CFSE-low (dividing) CD8+ T cells sorted from an allogeneic mixed lymphocyte reaction. The source of this sequence is a human donor in good health; the cells came from an allogeneic mixed lymphocyte reaction. V usage is TRBV10-3 and J usage is TRBJ2-5, with 11 positions matching TRBD2. With the DNA end fitting TRBJ2-7 better, the J assignment may be wrong. CDR3: CAISGTSGSYEQYF. The CDR3, as DNA: TGTGCCATCAGTGGTACTAGCGGGAGCTACGAGCAGTACTTC.